Included here is one TCR beta chain sequence, with context. Its antigen has not been determined. Base qualities were left out, and no much larger clone turns up one base away. A distance of 10 bases separates the germline ends of V and J, which lose 0 bases and 4 bases respectively. The cysteine opens and the phenylalanine closes a CDR3 of 14 amino acids. Just CDR3 DNA is preserved here, 42 bases in frame from base 1. The germline V gene encodes CDR1 GTSNPN and CDR2 SVGIG (reference sequence). The library was made by the immunoSEQ multiplex PCR assay. This immuneACCESS table, as held by TCRdb, lists in-frame sequences with V and J called but not all clones. Of the missing ones, under half trace to an unresolved V gene in checked studies; the others have no known cause. In all, the sample holds approximately 170,000 clones, and 91% of those were seen once. The top ten constitute more than 1.3% of the sample.

This entry comes from a study of control samples from healthy donors and cancer patients (dated by TCRdb to about 2020). The TCR comes from a woman in her twenties or thirties in good health. Input material: blood. Rearrangement joined TRBV30 to TRBJ1-5; the D segment could be TRBD1, given 5 matching bases. The sequenced DNA is TGTGCCTGGAGTGTAGGCAGGGCGAATCAGCCCCAGCATTTT. This sequence encodes CAWSVGRANQPQHF.